A selection of T cell receptor beta chains follows, all from one sample in a study of shared clonotypes between healthy human individuals. Assay: immunoSEQ multiplex PCR; the TCRdb copy retains only in-frame clones and omits some. The sample has 2 million to 2.5 million clones; over 85% are singletons. Material: naive CD4+ T cells from PBMCs. The source is a man between 18 and 35 years old in good health. Some clones in this sample may be carry-over from other donors' samples. The CDR3 runs from the conserved cysteine through the conserved F or W. The order of the fields is V gene, CDR3 protein.

TRBV10-3 CAISEGRVRGGYTF
TRBV28 CASRTGRETQYF
TRBV28 CASTKTGGRGYGYTF
TRBV5-8 CASSFDRVADTQYF
TRBV5-4 CASSFPGRAYLETQYF
TRBV2 CARRDTANYGYTF
TRBV11-3 CASSPAGGPETQYF
TRBV29-1 CSVELFAGGYNEQFF
TRBV18 CASSPQRGLMGGNTIYF
TRBV11-3 CASSLDRGKEETQYF
TRBV6-6 CASSYFSNQPQHF
TRBV6-1 CASGRTGLQETQYF
TRBV15 CATSRDRIAGGHQYF
TRBV2 CASSDQALFPGAAGGKLFF
TRBV2 CASSGGRGDTQYF
TRBV4-1 CASSQEVWGRSTDTQYF
TRBV2 CASTPGRLADTGELFF
TRBV5-4 CASSVGTSGRITDTQYF
TRBV30 CAWSLLAGGVLSYNEQFF
TRBV5-1 CASSLAGDRVHEQFF
TRBV28 CASTSGGSNYGYTF
TRBV28 CASSLEGSGQFF
TRBV5-1 CASRSNEGSGLNEQFF
TRBV15 CATSRGQDQGYTF
TRBV5-1 CASSPSRGLTSTDTQYF
TRBV6-5 CASSQSGIRHYGYTF
TRBV10-3 CAISVGLENYGYTF
TRBV14 CASSQGRDSYNEQFF